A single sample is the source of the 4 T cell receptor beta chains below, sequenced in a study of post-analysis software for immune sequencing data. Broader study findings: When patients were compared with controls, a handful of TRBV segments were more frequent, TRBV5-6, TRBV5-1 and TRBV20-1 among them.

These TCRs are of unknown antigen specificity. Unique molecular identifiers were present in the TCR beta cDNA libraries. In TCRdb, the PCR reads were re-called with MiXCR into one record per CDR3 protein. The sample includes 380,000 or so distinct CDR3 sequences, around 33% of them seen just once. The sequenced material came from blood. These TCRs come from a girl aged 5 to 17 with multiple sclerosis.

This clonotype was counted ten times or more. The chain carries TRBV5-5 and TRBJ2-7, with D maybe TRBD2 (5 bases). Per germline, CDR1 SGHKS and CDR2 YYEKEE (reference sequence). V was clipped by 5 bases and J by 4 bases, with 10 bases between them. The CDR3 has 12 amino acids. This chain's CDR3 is CASSTGGYEQYF. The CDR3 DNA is TGTGCCAGCAGTACCGGAGGATACGAGCAGTACTTC.

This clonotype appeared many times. The CDR3 DNA reads as TGTGCCAGCAGCCTAGGGGAGGCCCATTATACGCAGTATTTT. This translates into CASSLGEAHYTQYF. The chain links TRBV5-5 to TRBJ2-3, with D possibly being TRBD2 (6 bases). The V gene's germline CDR1 is SGHKS and CDR2 YYEKEE (reference sequence). The CDR3 is 14 residues long. The V gene lost 4 bases and the J gene lost 7 bases, with 16 bases spanning the gap.

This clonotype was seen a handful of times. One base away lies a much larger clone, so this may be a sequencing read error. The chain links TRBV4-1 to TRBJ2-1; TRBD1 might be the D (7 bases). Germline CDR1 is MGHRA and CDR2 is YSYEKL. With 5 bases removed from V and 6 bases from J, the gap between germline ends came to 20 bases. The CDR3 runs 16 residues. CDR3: CASSSQGGRGANEQFF. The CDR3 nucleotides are TGCGCCAGCAGCTCCCAGGGGGGTCGAGGGGCCAATGAGCAGTTCTTC.

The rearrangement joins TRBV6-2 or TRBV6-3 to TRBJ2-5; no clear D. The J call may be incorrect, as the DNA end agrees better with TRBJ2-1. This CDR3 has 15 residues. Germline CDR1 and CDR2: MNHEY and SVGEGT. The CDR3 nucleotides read TGTGCCAGCAGTCAGATGGACCGGTTCCAAGAGACCCAGTTCTTC. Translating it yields CASSQMDRFQETQFF.